This TCR beta chain was sequenced during a study of shared clonotypes between healthy human individuals (dated by TCRdb to the early 2020s). About the full investigation: Three men and two women, aged 18 to 49 years, made up the cohort. For each donor, three plates each were used for CD4 naive and CD4 memory, two plates were used for CD8 naive, and one plate was used for CD8 memory. To estimate repertoire size and how much clonotypes are shared between individuals, the study performed deep sequencing of blood TCR repertoires from 4 to 6 healthy adults. Different laboratories and diverse techniques were used to prepare libraries and sequence TCR repertoires, to increase sequencing depth and limit assay-specific biases. Each donor's leukapheresis produced roughly between roughly 0.9 and 8.9 billion PBMCs. Here is what the overall study found, with its caveats: Across a handful of donors, approximately 4.6% of naive CD4, around 3.3% of naive CD8, about 2% of memory CD4, and under 0.45% of memory CD8 clonotypes were shared. The small number of donors limited the genetic and exposure-history diversity represented. Compared with non-shared clonotypes, the clonotypes found in all four sorted-subset donors had higher generation probabilities. Naive subsets generally had larger estimated clonotype richness than memory subsets. Sampling was restricted to blood, and TCR repertoires in tissues likely differ from the TCR repertoires found in blood. Pairwise subsampling led to the expectation that sequencing depth would affect the degree of clonotype sharing among donors. Incomplete sequencing was indicated by rarefaction of sorted-subset datasets, despite the large sequencing depth.

Cut back by 6 bases and 7 bases, the V and J ends lie 9 bases apart. From a lookup of the germline V gene (reference sequence), CDR1 and CDR2 are MNHEY and SMNVEV. The CDR3 runs 11 amino acids, cysteine and phenylalanine included. Solely the CDR3 DNA is kept, with 33 bases framed from the first base. Concerning this clone itself: Its antigen is unknown. No clone much larger than this one lies a single base away; base qualities are absent.

Using the deep immunoSEQ assay, TCR CDR3 regions were amplified from genomic DNA by multiplex PCR. Extracted genomic DNA from each cell subset was distributed evenly across all wells of several immunoSEQ 96-well plates, and each plate was treated as a replicate. Each replicate PCR for sorted subsets received around 200 ng genomic DNA, equal to tens of thousands of T cell genomes. Purified libraries were measured with a Qubit 3.0 fluorometer, size-checked on a Bioanalyzer 2100, and measured again with the KAPA Library Quantification kit. Every immunoSEQ 96-well plate was sequenced on a dedicated single-read 150-cycle Illumina NextSeq 550 flow cell. As for the original processing: Because the immunoSEQ output included only junctional sequences and no quality scores, the filtering could not be the same as the filtering used for full-length reads. Sequences were annotated with PyIR, a Python wrapper for IgBLAST v1.9, using IMGT germline references to assign V/J genes and CDR3. Any read was removed if the V/J assignment was weak (E-value above 1e-6), the CDR3 was missing, or the read contained stop codons, out-of-frame junctions, or ambiguous translated residues. V3J clonotypes were defined as sequences sharing the same inferred V gene, J gene, and CDR3 amino acid sequence. The percentage overlap between two repertoires was calculated by dividing the number of shared unique clonotypes by the size of the smaller repertoire. Three approaches were used to assess repertoire richness: RTK rarefaction, the Chao1 estimator, and Recon v2.1 estimates of unobserved clonotypes. Generation probabilities were computed with OLGA for all TCRbeta clonotypes obtained by the gDNA method from several donors. TCRdb limited this immuneACCESS table to in-frame rearrangements with V and J called. A share of clones is missing; checked studies link under half to unresolved V genes, and the rest is unexplained. That table supplies the V and J calls and clone size; D and trimming were determined from the DNA. For this sample the table gives about 2.3 million clones, of which 93% were detected only once. About 0.39% of the sample is held by the ten biggest clonotypes.

Donors were healthy HIV-negative adults with no recently reported acute infections or vaccinations. All donors were Caucasian adults living in Nashville, Tennessee, USA. CD4+ T cells were enriched by magnetic negative selection; naive cells were then positively selected on CD45RA, and the negative fraction formed the memory subset. Blood was obtained by leukapheresis, after which PBMCs were separated by Ficoll-Histopaque density gradient centrifugation and cryopreserved in liquid nitrogen vapor phase. Analytical flow cytometry was used to check the purity and quantity of every magnetically sorted T cell population. Genomic DNA was isolated from every sorted fraction and measured by UV absorbance on a Nanodrop 2000c.

Recombination joined TRBV27 with TRBJ1-2; TRBD1 is possibly the D segment (5 matching bases). Sequencing was performed on naive CD4+ T cells from PBMCs. This sample's cell subset or site label indicates: CD45RA+ positively selected. The TCR was taken from a man aged 18 to 30 in good health. Some clones in this sample may be carry-over from other donors' samples. The DNA sequence is given as TGTGCCAGCAGCCAGGGTTTTGGCTACACCTTC. It translates as CASSQGFGYTF.